The 13 T cell receptor beta chains presented below share a single source sample, sequenced in a study of regulatory T cells in long-lasting Graves disease listed by TCRdb under 2021. Read against the paper, the sample's time point label means: newly diagnosed GD, antithyroid drugs for less than 3 months. For both TCR sequencing and RNA sequencing, RNA was extracted from PBMCs in TRIzol. The library relied on multiplex PCR. The instrument was an Illumina HiSeq 4000. TCR beta libraries were built with iRepertoire HTBI primers and Arm-PCR amplification of CDR3 regions. TCRdb reran the public reads through fastp at Q25 and MiXCR, keeping productive beta chains. Entries are consolidated by CDR3 protein sequence, retaining the most common genes and DNA. This sample is represented by 370,000 or so distinct CDR3 sequences; 15% to 20% of them were singletons. Roughly a fifth of the sample is held by the ten biggest clonotypes.

The data were also submitted as part of a second study, on T cells in Graves' hyperthyroidism and ophthalmopathy.

Sequencing was performed on peripheral blood mononuclear cells (PBMCs), taken at new diagnosis, from a patient treated with antithyroid drugs. The receptors originated from a woman aged 18-30 years with Graves disease. Donor details come from another sample of the same person, matched by shared clones.

This clonotype was seen more than once but under ten times. The V and J genes are TRBV5-1 and TRBJ1-2; tentative D call: TRBD1 (6 bases). The V end was cut by 4 bases, the J end by 6 bases, with 16 bases between. The length of the CDR3 is 14 residues. CDR1 SGHRS and CDR2 YFSETQ come from the germline V gene. The CDR3 loop is CASSPLTGSHGYTF. The CDR3, as DNA: TGCGCCAGCAGCCCCCTCACAGGGAGCCATGGCTACACCTTC.

Comment on this clonotype: With a much larger clone just one base away, this may be a read error. CDR3 DNA sequence: TGTGCCAGCAGGGAAACGGTGACTAACTATGGCTACACCTTC. It encodes CASRETVTNYGYTF. V and J are TRBV6-1 and TRBJ1-2, with D unclear. CDR3 length: 14 residues. V dropped 6 bases and J dropped 0 bases, with 11 bases sitting between them. In germline, CDR1 is MNHNS, CDR2 SASEGT.

This clonotype was seen ten or more times. The chain carries TRBV3-1 and TRBJ2-3; D is undetermined. Trimming left V 1 base short and J 0 bases short, with 14 bases between. The CDR3 consists of 17 residues. Germline V gives CDR1 LGHDT, CDR2 YNNKEL (reference sequence). The CDR3 sequence is CASSQVENRFSTDTQYF. CDR3 nucleotides: TGTGCCAGCAGCCAAGTCGAGAACCGCTTTAGCACAGATACGCAGTATTTT.

This clonotype was picked up many times. The chain has TRBV15 and TRBJ2-7; a weak D match, TRBD1 (6 bases). The germline gives CDR1 LNHNV, CDR2 YYDKDF (reference sequence). Trimming cost V 0 bases and J 4 bases, with 10 bases left between them. This CDR3 contains 14 residues. CDR3 in DNA: TGTGCCACCAGCAGAGATCTAGGACAGTACGAGCAGTACTTC. The encoded protein is CATSRDLGQYEQYF. Full variable domain (outside the CDR3, taken from reference TRBV15 and TRBJ2-7): DAMVIQNPRYQVTQFGKPVTLSCSQTLNHNVMYWYQQKSSQAPKLLFHYYDKDFNNEADTPDNFQSRRPNTSFCFLDIRSPGLGDTAMYLCATSRDLGQYEQYFGPGTRLTVT.

The chain has TRBV4-2 and TRBJ2-7, with a tentative D call TRBD1 (6 bases). The CDR3 runs 17 residues. Germline values: CDR1 LGHNA, CDR2 YNFKEQ. V was pared by 4 bases and J by 0 bases, with 19 bases between. The DNA of the CDR3 is TGTGCCAGCAGCCCTGATGCCCGGGACAAAGGCTCCTACGAGCAGTACTTC. This sequence encodes CASSPDARDKGSYEQYF.

This clonotype was detected ten times or more. The V and J genes are TRBV20-1 and TRBJ2-1, with 13 nucleotides matching TRBD2. The CDR3 length is 16 residues. Trimming at V came to 5 bases and at J to 4 bases, leaving 8 bases not matched to a gene. CDR1 is DFQATT, CDR2 SNEGSKA, per germline (reference sequence). Here the CDR3 DNA reads TGCAGTGCTGATGGACTAGCGGGGGAGGGGTACAATGAGCAGTTCTTC. Translation gives CSADGLAGEGYNEQFF.

V and J are TRBV6-5 and TRBJ1-3; a possible D gene is TRBD1 (6 bases). Germline V lookup: CDR1 MNHEY, CDR2 SVGAGI. V was shortened by 0 bases and J by 0 bases, with 24 bases between the two germline ends. The CDR3 runs 21 residues. CDR3 residues: CASSYSTPGADTRASGNTIYF. The CDR3 DNA is TGTGCCAGCAGTTACTCGACCCCGGGGGCGGATACTCGGGCCTCTGGAAACACCATATATTTT.

In regard to this clonotype: Likely a read error: the CDR3 ends without its conserved phenylalanine or tryptophan. This rearrangement joins TRBV30 to TRBJ1-5, with D unresolved. The length of the CDR3 is 15 residues. Germline CDR1 reads GTSNPN; CDR2 reads SVGIG (reference sequence). The V end lost 5 bases, the J end lost 5 bases, and 19 bases lay between the germline ends. This chain's CDR3 is CAWGEGRRLDQPQHL. In DNA form, the CDR3 reads TGTGCCTGGGGCGAAGGACGGAGGCTGGATCAGCCCCAGCATTTG.

This clonotype was detected many times. This chain uses TRBV18 with TRBJ2-7; 7 bases are shared with TRBD1. Germline-derived CDR1 and CDR2 are KGHSH and LQKENI. The junction had 14 bases not matched to a gene; V was cut back by 5 bases and J by 4 bases. This CDR3 contains 16 residues. CDR3 sequence reads: CASSRVGGAKIYEQYF. The DNA for the CDR3 is TGTGCCAGCTCAAGAGTAGGGGGCGCCAAAATATACGAGCAGTACTTC.

At least ten counts were recorded for this clonotype. This rearrangement joins TRBV3-1 to TRBJ2-7, with TRBD2 matching over 9 bases. CDR3 length equals 14 residues. J gave up 4 bases and V 3 bases, and 4 bases lay outside the gene matches. Looked up from germline, CDR1 is LGHDT and CDR2 is YNNKEL (reference sequence). The CDR3 region is CASSQTSGSYEQYF. The CDR3 nucleotides are TGTGCCAGCAGCCAGACTAGCGGATCTTACGAGCAGTACTTC.

A single count supports this clonotype. A much larger clone lies a single base off, so this may be a read error. This chain connects TRBV11-2 to TRBJ2-7; D unresolved. Germline V gene sequence: CDR1 SGHAT, CDR2 FQNNGV. The CDR3 totals 14 residues. The CDR3, as DNA: TGTGCCAGCAGCTTAAATCCCCTTAGGTACGAGCGGTACTTC. It encodes CASSLNPLRYERYF.

The V gene is TRBV6-2 or TRBV6-3, the J gene TRBJ1-2, with D tentatively TRBD1 (5 bases). Trimming removed 7 bases at V and 2 bases at J, with 14 bases between. The CDR3 has 14 residues. Looked up from germline, CDR1 is MNHEY and CDR2 is SVGEGT. DNA of the CDR3: TGTGCCAGCACCGAAGGGGTCGGGAACTATGGCTACACCTTC. It yields the protein CASTEGVGNYGYTF.

This clonotype was counted between two and nine times. CDR3 protein: CASSGASGYTF. The CDR3 bases are TGTGCCAGCAGCGGGGCATCTGGCTACACCTTC. The chain combines TRBV9 with TRBJ1-2; D unclear. Germline V lookup: CDR1 SGDLS, CDR2 YYNGEE. This CDR3 is built from 11 residues. V gave up 3 bases and J gave up 7 bases, with 7 bases separating them. Using reference TRBV9 and TRBJ1-2 for the parts outside the CDR3, the full variable domain is DSGVTQTPKHLITATGQRVTLRCSPRSGDLSVYWYQQSLDQGLQFLIQYYNGEERAKGNILERFSAQQFPDLHSELNLSSLELGDSALYFCASSGASGYTFGSGTRLTVV.